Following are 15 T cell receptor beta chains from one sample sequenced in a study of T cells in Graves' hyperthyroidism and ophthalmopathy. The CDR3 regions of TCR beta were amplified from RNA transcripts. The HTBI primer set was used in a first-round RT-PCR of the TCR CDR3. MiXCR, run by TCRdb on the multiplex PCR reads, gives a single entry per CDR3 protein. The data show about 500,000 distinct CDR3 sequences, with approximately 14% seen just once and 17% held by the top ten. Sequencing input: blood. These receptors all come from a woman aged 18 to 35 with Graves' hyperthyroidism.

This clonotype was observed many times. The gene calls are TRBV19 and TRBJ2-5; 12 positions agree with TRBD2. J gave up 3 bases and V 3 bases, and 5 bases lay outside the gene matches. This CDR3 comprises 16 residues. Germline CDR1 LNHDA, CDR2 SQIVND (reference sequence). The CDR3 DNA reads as TGTGCCAGTAGTATTGGACTAGCGGGACGGGAAGAGACCCAGTACTTC. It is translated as CASSIGLAGREETQYF. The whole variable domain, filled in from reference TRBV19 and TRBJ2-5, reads DGGITQSPKYLFRKEGQNVTLSCEQNLNHDAMYWYRQDPGQGLRLIYYSQIVNDFQKGDIAEGYSVSREKKESFPLTVTSAQKNPTAFYLCASSIGLAGREETQYFGPGTRLLVL.

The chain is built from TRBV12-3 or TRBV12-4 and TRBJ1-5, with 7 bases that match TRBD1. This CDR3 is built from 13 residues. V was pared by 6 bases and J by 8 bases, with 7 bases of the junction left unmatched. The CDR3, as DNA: TGTGCCAGCAGACCTACAGGGGTTGAGCCCCAGCATTTT. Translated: CASRPTGVEPQHF.

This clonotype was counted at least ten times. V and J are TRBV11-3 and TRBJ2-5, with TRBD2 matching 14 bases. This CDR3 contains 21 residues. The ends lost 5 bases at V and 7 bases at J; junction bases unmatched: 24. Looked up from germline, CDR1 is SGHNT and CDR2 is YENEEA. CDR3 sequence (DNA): TGTGCCAGCAGCAGTCCCGGGACTAGCGGGAGTACTAGTCTGAGAGAAGCGACCCAGTACTTC. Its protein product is CASSSPGTSGSTSLREATQYF.

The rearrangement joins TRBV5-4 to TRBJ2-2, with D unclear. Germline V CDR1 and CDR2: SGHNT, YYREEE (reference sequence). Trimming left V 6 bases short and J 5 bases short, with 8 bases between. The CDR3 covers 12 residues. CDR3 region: CASTLPTGELFF. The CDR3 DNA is TGTGCCAGCACCCTGCCGACCGGGGAGCTGTTTTTT.

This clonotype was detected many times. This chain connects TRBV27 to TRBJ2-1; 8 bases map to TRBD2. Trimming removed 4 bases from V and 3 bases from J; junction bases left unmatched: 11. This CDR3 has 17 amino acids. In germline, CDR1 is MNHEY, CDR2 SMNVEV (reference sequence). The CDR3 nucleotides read TGTGCCAGCAGTTCCTCGACCGGGACTAGTTTCTACAATGAGCAGTTCTTC. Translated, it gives CASSSSTGTSFYNEQFF.

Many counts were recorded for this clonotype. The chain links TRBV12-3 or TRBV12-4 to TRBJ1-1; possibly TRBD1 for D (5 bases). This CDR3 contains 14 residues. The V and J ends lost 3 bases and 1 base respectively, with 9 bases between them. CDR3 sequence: CASSLEGRNTEAFF. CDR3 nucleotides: TGTGCCAGCAGTTTGGAGGGGAGGAACACTGAAGCTTTCTTT.

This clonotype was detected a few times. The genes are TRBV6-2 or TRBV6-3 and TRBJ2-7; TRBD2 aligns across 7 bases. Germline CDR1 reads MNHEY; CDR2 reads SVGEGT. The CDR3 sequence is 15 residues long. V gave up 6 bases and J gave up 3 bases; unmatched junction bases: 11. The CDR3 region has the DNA TGTGCCAGCAGGGAGGGAGGGTCACCCTACTACGAGCAGTACGTC. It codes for CASREGGSPYYEQYV.

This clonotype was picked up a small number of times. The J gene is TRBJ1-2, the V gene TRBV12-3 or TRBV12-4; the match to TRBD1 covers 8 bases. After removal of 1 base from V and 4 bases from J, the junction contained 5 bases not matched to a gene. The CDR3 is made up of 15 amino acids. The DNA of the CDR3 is TGTGCCAGCAGTTTAGGACAGGGGATCGGCTATGGCTACACCTTC. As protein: CASSLGQGIGYGYTF.

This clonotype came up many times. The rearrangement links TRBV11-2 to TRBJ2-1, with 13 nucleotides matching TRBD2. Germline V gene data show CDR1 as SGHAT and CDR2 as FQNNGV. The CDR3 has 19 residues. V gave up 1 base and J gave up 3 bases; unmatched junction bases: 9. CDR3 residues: CASSLGAGGLAGRYNEQFF. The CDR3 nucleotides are TGTGCCAGCAGCTTAGGGGCCGGGGGACTAGCGGGACGCTACAATGAGCAGTTCTTC.

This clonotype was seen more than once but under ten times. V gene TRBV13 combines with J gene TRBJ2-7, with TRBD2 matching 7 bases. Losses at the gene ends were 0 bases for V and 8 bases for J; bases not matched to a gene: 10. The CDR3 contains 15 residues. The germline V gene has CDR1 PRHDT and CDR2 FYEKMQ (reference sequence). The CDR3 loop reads CASSLGLSAGVQQYF. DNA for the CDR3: TGTGCCAGCAGCTTAGGCCTATCGGCGGGAGTGCAGCAGTACTTC.

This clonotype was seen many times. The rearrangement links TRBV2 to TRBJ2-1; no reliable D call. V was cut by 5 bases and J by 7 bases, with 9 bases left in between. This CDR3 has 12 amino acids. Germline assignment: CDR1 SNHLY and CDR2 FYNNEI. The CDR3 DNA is TGTGCCAGCAGTCAACCCCTGAATGAGCAGTTCTTC. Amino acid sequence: CASSQPLNEQFF.

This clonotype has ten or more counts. Here the CDR3 reads CASSMWTAQETQYF. The CDR3 region has the DNA TGTGCCAGCAGTATGTGGACAGCCCAAGAGACCCAGTACTTC. The chain employs TRBV6-1 and TRBJ2-5; D is possibly TRBD1 (6 bases). This CDR3 has 14 residues. Germline lookup yields CDR1 MNHNS and CDR2 SASEGT. Trimming left V 5 bases short and J 1 base short, with 11 bases between.

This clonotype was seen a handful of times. The CDR3 sequence is CASKSLAGGYEQYF. The CDR3 DNA is TGTGCCAGCAAGAGTCTAGCGGGGGGTTACGAGCAGTACTTC. This chain links TRBV27 with TRBJ2-7, with 11 positions matching TRBD2. Germline values: CDR1 MNHEY, CDR2 SMNVEV (reference sequence). The junction had 6 bases not matched to a gene; V was cut back by 7 bases and J by 4 bases. This CDR3 is 14 amino acids long.

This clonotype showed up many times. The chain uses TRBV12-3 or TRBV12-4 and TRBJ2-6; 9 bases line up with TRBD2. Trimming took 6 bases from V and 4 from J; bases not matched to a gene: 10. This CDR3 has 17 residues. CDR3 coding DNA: TGTGCCAGCAGCCCCGGTGGTAGCGGGAGCGGGGCCAACGTCCTGACTTTC. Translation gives CASSPGGSGSGANVLTF.

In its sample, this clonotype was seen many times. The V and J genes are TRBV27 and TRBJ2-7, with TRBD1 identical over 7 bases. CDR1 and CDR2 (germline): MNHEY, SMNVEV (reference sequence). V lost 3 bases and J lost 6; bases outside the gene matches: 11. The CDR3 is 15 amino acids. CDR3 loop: CASSFLPGQDLEQYF. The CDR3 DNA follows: TGTGCCAGCAGTTTCCTCCCTGGACAGGATCTCGAGCAGTACTTC.